These 23 T cell receptor beta chains were all obtained from the same sample, sequenced in a study of blood T cell repertoires in COVID-19. Profiling relied on immunoSEQ multiplex PCR, and the TCRdb table lists in-frame clones only, not all of them. The profile covers 45,000 or so clones, with about 90% appearing a single time and 2% to 2.5% taken by the ten largest. The sample taken for sequencing was peripheral blood. All receptors derive from a woman of 80 years or more with COVID-19, enrolled during active disease.

V usage is TRBV27 and J usage is TRBJ2-2; D uncertain. The CDR3 has 15 residues. The V end lost 5 bases, the J end lost 6 bases, and 16 bases lay between the germline ends. Germline V lookup: CDR1 MNHEY, CDR2 SMNVEV (reference sequence). CDR3 region: CASSLYEGVAGELFF. CDR3 nucleotides: TGTGCCAGCAGTCTTTACGAAGGAGTGGCCGGGGAGCTGTTTTTT.

V and J are TRBV7-2 and TRBJ2-5; the match to TRBD2 covers 12 bases. V was clipped by 5 bases and J by 7 bases; unmatched bases: 11. CDR3 length: 16 residues. Germline V gives CDR1 SGHTA, CDR2 FQGNSA. The CDR3 is CASSPGGLAGAGTQYF. The CDR3 nucleotides are TGTGCCAGCAGCCCGGGGGGACTAGCGGGCGCGGGGACCCAGTACTTC. Complete variable domain (other parts from reference TRBV7-2 and TRBJ2-5): GAGVSQSPSNKVTEKGKDVELRCDPISGHTALYWYRQSLGQGLEFLIYFQGNSAPDKSGLPSDRFSAERTGGSVSTLTIQRTQQEDSAVYLCASSPGGLAGAGTQYFGPGTRLLVL.

The chain's CDR3 is CASSFIAGGLYNEQFF. The CDR3 region has the DNA TGCGCCAGCAGCTTCATAGCGGGGGGCCTCTACAATGAGCAGTTCTTC. The chain employs TRBV5-1 and TRBJ2-1, with TRBD2 identical over 10 bases. The CDR3 has 16 amino acids. Germline V gives CDR1 SGHRS, CDR2 YFSETQ. Unmatched junction bases numbered 5, after V lost 2 bases and J lost 3 bases.

CDR3 bases: TGTGCCAGCAGCCGTCGGACCGGGGAGCTGTTTTTT. Protein product: CASSRRTGELFF. The gene calls are TRBV3-1 (or the pseudogene TRBV3-2) and TRBJ2-2; D is uncertain. Germline V gives CDR1 LGHDT, CDR2 YNNKEL (reference sequence). The CDR3 loop spans 12 amino acids. Between the trimmed V and J ends, which lost 4 bases and 5 bases, there was a span of 5 bases.

The rearrangement links TRBV19 to TRBJ2-3; 8 bases are a match to TRBD2. This CDR3 is 16 amino acids long. V trimming: 0 bases; J trimming: 4 bases; junction bases outside the gene matches: 6. The V gene's germline CDR1 is LNHDA and CDR2 SQIVND (reference sequence). The chain's CDR3 is CASSIEGGRWPDTQYF. The CDR3 DNA sequence: TGTGCCAGTAGTATAGAAGGCGGGAGGTGGCCAGATACGCAGTATTTT. Full variable domain (remainder filled in from reference TRBV19 and TRBJ2-3): DGGITQSPKYLFRKEGQNVTLSCEQNLNHDAMYWYRQDPGQGLRLIYYSQIVNDFQKGDIAEGYSVSREKKESFPLTVTSAQKNPTAFYLCASSIEGGRWPDTQYFGPGTRLTVL.

The chain joins TRBV5-6 to TRBJ1-6, with D unclear. The CDR3 has 16 residues. V dropped 3 bases and J dropped 9 bases, with 19 bases sitting between them. The germline V gene has CDR1 SGHDT and CDR2 YYEEEE. For the CDR3, the DNA is TGTGCCAGCAGCTCTTGGACCGGGGTGGGAGCTTCACCCCTCCACTTT. Translation: CASSSWTGVGASPLHF.

The chain combines TRBV5-1 with TRBJ1-6, with D tentatively TRBD1 (5 bases). This CDR3 has 15 amino acids. Germline loops: CDR1 SGHRS, CDR2 YFSETQ. The V and J ends lost 3 bases and 1 base respectively, with 8 bases between them. CDR3 in amino acids: CASSSQGSYNSPLHF. CDR3 coding DNA: TGCGCCAGCAGCTCCCAGGGTTCCTATAATTCACCCCTCCACTTT. The full variable domain, completed using reference TRBV5-1 and TRBJ1-6, is KAGVTQTPRYLIKTRGQQVTLSCSPISGHRSVSWYQQTPGQGLQFLFEYFSETQRNKGNFPGRFSGRQFSNSRSEMNVSTLELGDSALYLCASSSQGSYNSPLHFGNGTRLTVT.

This chain uses TRBV5-1 with TRBJ1-1; 7 bases agree with TRBD1. The CDR3 contains 14 residues. Per germline, CDR1 SGHRS and CDR2 YFSETQ. The V segment lost 3 bases and the J segment 1 base; nucleotides outside the gene matches: 3. DNA of the CDR3: TGCGCCAGCAGCTCCCGGGACAGGAACACTGAAGCTTTCTTT. This encodes CASSSRDRNTEAFF.

The V and J genes are TRBV27 and TRBJ2-1, with 7 positions matching TRBD2. The trim removed 6 bases at V and 2 bases at J, leaving 10 bases unmatched. Germline V lookup: CDR1 MNHEY, CDR2 SMNVEV (reference sequence). The CDR3 consists of 16 residues. The CDR3 sequence is CASSLRGNSPYNEQFF. CDR3 DNA: TGTGCCAGCAGCTTGCGGGGGAACAGCCCCTACAATGAGCAGTTCTTC.

The chain is built from TRBV11-2 and TRBJ1-5; D gene unclear. Germline V gene data show CDR1 as SGHAT and CDR2 as FQNNGV. Trimming took 3 bases from V and 7 from J, leaving 10 bases between them. CDR3 length: 13 residues. The CDR3 loop reads CASSFSEVQPQHF. The CDR3 DNA reads TGTGCCAGCAGCTTCAGCGAGGTCCAGCCCCAGCATTTT.

The chain couples TRBV18 to TRBJ2-7; a weak D match, TRBD1 (5 bases). Looked up from germline, CDR1 is KGHSH and CDR2 is LQKENI. V lost 1 base and J lost 4, with 14 bases in between. This CDR3 comprises 15 residues. The CDR3 protein is CASSPLQGTGYEQYF. The CDR3 nucleotides are TGTGCCAGCTCACCACTTCAGGGTACAGGATACGAGCAGTACTTC.

The chain joins TRBV4-2 to TRBJ2-1; a weak D match, TRBD1 (6 bases). Germline CDR1 reads LGHNA; CDR2 reads YNFKEQ. CDR3 size: 16 residues. Trimming shortened V by 1 base and J by 5 bases, and 15 bases separated the two germline ends. Here the CDR3 reads CASSQGSGALHNEQFF. DNA for the CDR3: TGTGCCAGCAGCCAAGGCTCAGGGGCCCTTCACAATGAGCAGTTCTTC.

The V gene is TRBV5-1, the J gene TRBJ1-3, with D perhaps matching TRBD1 (5 bases). This CDR3 comprises 16 residues. The germline gives CDR1 SGHRS, CDR2 YFSETQ. The V gene lost 6 bases and the J gene lost 0 bases, with 16 bases spanning the gap. CDR3 coding DNA: TGCGCCAGCACATCGGGATGGGGGGACTCTGGAAACACCATATATTTT. Protein sequence: CASTSGWGDSGNTIYF. The entire variable domain, with the rest obtained from reference TRBV5-1 and TRBJ1-3, is as follows: KAGVTQTPRYLIKTRGQQVTLSCSPISGHRSVSWYQQTPGQGLQFLFEYFSETQRNKGNFPGRFSGRQFSNSRSEMNVSTLELGDSALYLCASTSGWGDSGNTIYFGEGSWLTVV.

V and J are TRBV7-9 and TRBJ1-6; D is unresolved. There are 13 residues in the CDR3. From germline, CDR1 is SEHNR and CDR2 FQNEAQ (reference sequence). Trimming removed 1 base at V and 6 bases at J, with 4 bases between. The CDR3 sequence: CASSLGVNSPLHF. The CDR3 region has the DNA TGTGCCAGCAGCTTAGGAGTTAATTCACCCCTCCACTTT.

The rearrangement links TRBV28 to TRBJ1-1; 9 bases agree with TRBD1. CDR3 size: 16 residues. Germline-derived CDR1 and CDR2 are MDHEN and SYDVKM. The V and J ends lost 8 bases and 1 base, in that order; junction bases with no gene match: 11. Here the CDR3 DNA reads TGTGCCAGCGTCGCGCCCCCGGGACAGGGGAACACTGAAGCTTTCTTT. Its protein is CASVAPPGQGNTEAFF.

This chain links TRBV11-2 with TRBJ2-7, with D possibly TRBD2 on 6 matching bases. The CDR3 is 16 amino acids. CDR1 and CDR2 (germline): SGHAT, FQNNGV. The germline V and J ends were trimmed by 1 base and 0 bases, with 13 bases remaining between them. The CDR3 here is CASSLVSAGSSYEQYF. CDR3 bases: TGTGCCAGCAGCTTAGTGAGTGCGGGGAGCTCCTACGAGCAGTACTTC.

This rearrangement joins TRBV5-5 to TRBJ1-3; tentatively, D is TRBD1 (5 bases). Germline V lookup: CDR1 SGHKS, CDR2 YYEKEE (reference sequence). The CDR3 spans 16 residues. The ends were cut back, 2 bases at V and 2 bases at J, with 14 bases in the middle. As DNA, the CDR3 is TGTGCCAGCAGCTTCGGACACCCAACTACTGGAAACACCATATATTTT. This gives the protein CASSFGHPTTGNTIYF.

The chain has TRBV7-8 and TRBJ2-1, with 9 bases that match TRBD2. Unmatched junction bases numbered 15, after V lost 8 bases and J lost 10 bases. Looked up from germline, CDR1 is SGHVS and CDR2 is FQNEAQ. The CDR3 covers 15 residues. The CDR3 coding sequence is TGTGCCAGCCGCAAGCGGGGGGCCGGGGAGGGGGAGCAGTTCTTC. Amino acids: CASRKRGAGEGEQFF. The full variable domain, with the rest looked up from reference TRBV7-8 and TRBJ2-1, is GAGVSQSPRYKVAKRGQDVALRCDPISGHVSLFWYQQALGQGPEFLTYFQNEAQLDKSGLPSDRFFAERPEGSVSTLKIQRTQQEDSAVYLCASRKRGAGEGEQFFGPGTRLTVL.

For the CDR3, the DNA is TGTGCCAGCAGGATTGGCGGACTAGCGGGGAGCACATTCGATACGCAGTATTTT. It encodes CASRIGGLAGSTFDTQYF. V usage is TRBV5-6 and J usage is TRBJ2-3; the match to TRBD2 covers 12 bases. The CDR3 length is 18 residues. CDR1 and CDR2 from the germline V gene are SGHDT and YYEEEE. With 5 bases clipped from V and 6 bases from J, the junction kept 16 bases outside the gene matches.

This chain's CDR3 is CASSLIGTSGRYNEQFF. The CDR3 DNA reads TGTGCCAGCAGCTTGATCGGGACTAGCGGGAGATACAATGAGCAGTTCTTC. The J gene is TRBJ2-1, the V gene TRBV5-5, with TRBD2 identical over 14 bases. The CDR3 has 17 amino acids. Germline CDR1 is SGHKS and CDR2 is YYEKEE (reference sequence). Germline trimming cut 1 base from V and 4 bases from J; bases unmatched to any gene: 4.

The V call is TRBV18, the J call TRBJ1-2, with a possible D match to TRBD1 (5 bases). CDR1 is KGHSH and CDR2 is LQKENI in the germline V gene. This CDR3 has 16 amino acids. V lost 3 bases, J lost 5 bases, and 19 bases lay in between. CDR3 loop: CASSPPGAISLYGYTF. The CDR3 DNA is TGTGCCAGCTCACCCCCTGGGGCCATCTCCCTTTATGGCTACACCTTC. Full variable domain (rest looked up from reference TRBV18 and TRBJ1-2): NAGVMQNPRHLVRRRGQEARLRCSPMKGHSHVYWYRQLPEEGLKFMVYLQKENIIDESGMPKERFSAEFPKEGPSILRIQQVVRGDSAAYFCASSPPGAISLYGYTFGSGTRLTVV.

The V and J genes are TRBV27 and TRBJ2-5; 7 bases align to TRBD1. Germline lookup yields CDR1 MNHEY and CDR2 SMNVEV (reference sequence). This CDR3 comprises 14 residues. Germline trimming cut 5 bases from V and 4 bases from J; bases unmatched to any gene: 7. CDR3 region: CASSLTGVGETQYF. CDR3 DNA: TGTGCCAGCAGTCTAACAGGGGTGGGAGAGACCCAGTACTTC.

Regarding this clone: Other DNA sequences in this specimen translate into the identical CDR3. This rearrangement joins TRBV5-6 to TRBJ1-2; 10 bases match TRBD1. The CDR3 loop spans 15 amino acids. Unmatched junction bases numbered 8, after V lost 4 bases and J lost 5 bases. CDR1 SGHDT and CDR2 YYEEEE come from the germline V gene. The CDR3: CASSPRDRGFYGYTF. The CDR3 DNA reads TGTGCCAGCAGCCCCCGGGACAGGGGATTTTATGGCTACACCTTC.